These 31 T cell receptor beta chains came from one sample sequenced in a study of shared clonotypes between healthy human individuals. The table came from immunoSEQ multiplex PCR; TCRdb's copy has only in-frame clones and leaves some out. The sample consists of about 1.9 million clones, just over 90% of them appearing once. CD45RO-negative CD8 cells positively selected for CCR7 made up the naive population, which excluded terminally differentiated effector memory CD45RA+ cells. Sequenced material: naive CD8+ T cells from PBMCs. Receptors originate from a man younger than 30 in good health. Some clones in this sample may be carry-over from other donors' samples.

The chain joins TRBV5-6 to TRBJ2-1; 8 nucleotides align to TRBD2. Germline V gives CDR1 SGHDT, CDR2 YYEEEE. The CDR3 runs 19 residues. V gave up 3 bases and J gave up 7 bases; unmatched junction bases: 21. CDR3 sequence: CASSSPSGGEATGRNEQFF. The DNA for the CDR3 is TGTGCCAGCAGCTCACCCTCGGGAGGGGAAGCGACCGGGAGAAATGAGCAGTTCTTC.

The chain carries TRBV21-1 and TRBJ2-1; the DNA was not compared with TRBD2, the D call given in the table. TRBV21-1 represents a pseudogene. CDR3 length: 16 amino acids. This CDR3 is CASSPKAGPYHNEQFF. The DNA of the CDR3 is TGTGCCAGCAGCCCTAAAGCGGGACCCTATCACAATGAGCAGTTCTTC.

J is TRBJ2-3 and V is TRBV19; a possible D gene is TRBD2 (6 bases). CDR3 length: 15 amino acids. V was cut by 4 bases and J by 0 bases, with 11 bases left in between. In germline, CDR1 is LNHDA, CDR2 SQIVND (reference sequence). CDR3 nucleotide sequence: TGTGCCAGTAGTAACCGGGAGACTAGCACAGATACGCAGTATTTT. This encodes CASSNRETSTDTQYF.

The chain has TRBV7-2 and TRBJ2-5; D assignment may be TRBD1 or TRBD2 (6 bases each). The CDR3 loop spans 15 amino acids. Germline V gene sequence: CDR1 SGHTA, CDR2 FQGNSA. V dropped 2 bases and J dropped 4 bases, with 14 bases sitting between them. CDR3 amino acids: CASSLLGGGGETQYF. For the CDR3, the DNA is TGTGCCAGCAGCTTACTGGGAGGAGGGGGAGAGACCCAGTACTTC. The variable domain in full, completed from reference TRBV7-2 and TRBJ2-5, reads GAGVSQSPSNKVTEKGKDVELRCDPISGHTALYWYRQSLGQGLEFLIYFQGNSAPDKSGLPSDRFSAERTGGSVSTLTIQRTQQEDSAVYLCASSLLGGGGETQYFGPGTRLLVL.

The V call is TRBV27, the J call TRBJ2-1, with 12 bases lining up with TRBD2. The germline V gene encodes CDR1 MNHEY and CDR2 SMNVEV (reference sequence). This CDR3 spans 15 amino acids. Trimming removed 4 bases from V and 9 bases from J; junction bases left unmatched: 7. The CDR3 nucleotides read TGTGCCAGCAGTTGGACTAGCGGGGTACTGGGTGAGCAGTTCTTC. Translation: CASSWTSGVLGEQFF.

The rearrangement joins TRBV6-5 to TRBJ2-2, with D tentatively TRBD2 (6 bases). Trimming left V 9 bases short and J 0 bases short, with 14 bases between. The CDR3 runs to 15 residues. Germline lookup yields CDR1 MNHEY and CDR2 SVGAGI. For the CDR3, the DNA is TGTGCCAGTGGGAGGTTTGGGCCGAACACCGGGGAGCTGTTTTTT. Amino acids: CASGRFGPNTGELFF.

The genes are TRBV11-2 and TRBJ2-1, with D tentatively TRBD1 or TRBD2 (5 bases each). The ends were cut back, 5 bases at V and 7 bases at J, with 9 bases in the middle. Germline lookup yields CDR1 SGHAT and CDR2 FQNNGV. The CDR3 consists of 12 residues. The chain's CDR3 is CASSLWGNEQFF. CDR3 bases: TGTGCCAGCAGCCTTTGGGGGAATGAGCAGTTCTTC.

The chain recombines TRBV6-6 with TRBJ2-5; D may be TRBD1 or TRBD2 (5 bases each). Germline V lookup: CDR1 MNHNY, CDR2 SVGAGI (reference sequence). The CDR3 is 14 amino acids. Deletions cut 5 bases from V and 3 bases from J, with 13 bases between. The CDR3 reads CASSRALGEETQYF. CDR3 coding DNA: TGTGCCAGCAGTCGCGCGCTGGGGGAAGAGACCCAGTACTTC.

The CDR3 sequence: CASSAGHYEQYF. DNA of the CDR3: TGTGCCAGCAGTGCCGGGCACTACGAGCAGTACTTC. The J gene is TRBJ2-7, the V gene TRBV27; D gene unclear. The germline V gene has CDR1 MNHEY and CDR2 SMNVEV (reference sequence). The CDR3 is 12 residues long. The V gene lost 5 bases and the J gene lost 3 bases, with 8 bases spanning the gap.

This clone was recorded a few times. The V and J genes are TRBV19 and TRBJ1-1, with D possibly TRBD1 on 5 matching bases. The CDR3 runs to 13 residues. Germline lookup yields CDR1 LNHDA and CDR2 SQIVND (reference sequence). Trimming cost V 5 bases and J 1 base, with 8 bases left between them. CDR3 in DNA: TGTGCCAGTAGTGTGACAGAGAACACTGAAGCTTTCTTT. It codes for CASSVTENTEAFF.

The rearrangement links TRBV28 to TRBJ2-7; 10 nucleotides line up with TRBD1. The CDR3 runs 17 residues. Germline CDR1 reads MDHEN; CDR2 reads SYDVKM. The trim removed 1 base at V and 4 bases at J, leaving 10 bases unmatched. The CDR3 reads CASSLLVSRDRGYEQYF. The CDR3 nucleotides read TGTGCCAGCAGTTTATTAGTATCAAGGGACAGGGGTTACGAGCAGTACTTC. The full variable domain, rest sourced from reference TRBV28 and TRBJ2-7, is DVKVTQSSRYLVKRTGEKVFLECVQDMDHENMFWYRQDPGLGLRLIYFSYDVKMKEKGDIPEGYSVSREKKERFSLILESASTNQTSMYLCASSLLVSRDRGYEQYFGPGTRLTVT.

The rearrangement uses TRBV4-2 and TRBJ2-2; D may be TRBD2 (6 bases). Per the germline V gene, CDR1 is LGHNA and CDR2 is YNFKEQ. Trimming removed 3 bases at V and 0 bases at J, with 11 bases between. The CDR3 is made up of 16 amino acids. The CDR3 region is CASSQRGGANTGELFF. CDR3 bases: TGTGCCAGCAGCCAGCGCGGCGGGGCGAACACCGGGGAGCTGTTTTTT.

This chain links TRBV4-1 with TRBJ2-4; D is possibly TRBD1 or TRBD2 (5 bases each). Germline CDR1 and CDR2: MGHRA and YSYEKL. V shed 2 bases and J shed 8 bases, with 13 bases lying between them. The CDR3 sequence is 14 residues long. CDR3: CASSQKGPRDIQYF. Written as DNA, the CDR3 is TGCGCCAGCAGCCAAAAGGGGCCGCGGGACATTCAGTACTTC.

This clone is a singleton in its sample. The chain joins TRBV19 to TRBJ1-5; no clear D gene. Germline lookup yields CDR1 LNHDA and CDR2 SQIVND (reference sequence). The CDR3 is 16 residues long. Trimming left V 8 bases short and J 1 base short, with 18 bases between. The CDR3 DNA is TGTGCCAGTCACGCGGGTTTGCCTAGGAGCAATCAGCCCCAGCATTTT. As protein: CASHAGLPRSNQPQHF.

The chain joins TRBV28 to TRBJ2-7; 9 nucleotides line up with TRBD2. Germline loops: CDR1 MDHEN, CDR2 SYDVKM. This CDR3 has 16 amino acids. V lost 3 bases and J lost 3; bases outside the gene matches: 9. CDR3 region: CASSFSLTSGYYEQYF. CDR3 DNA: TGTGCCAGCAGTTTTTCCCTAACTAGCGGGTACTACGAGCAGTACTTC.

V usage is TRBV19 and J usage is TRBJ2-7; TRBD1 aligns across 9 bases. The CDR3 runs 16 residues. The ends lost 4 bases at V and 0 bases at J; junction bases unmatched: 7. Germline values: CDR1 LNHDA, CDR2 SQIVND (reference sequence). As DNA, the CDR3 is TGTGCCAGTAGTAACTCCGGGACAGGGAACTCCTACGAGCAGTACTTC. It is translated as CASSNSGTGNSYEQYF. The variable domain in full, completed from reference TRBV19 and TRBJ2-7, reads DGGITQSPKYLFRKEGQNVTLSCEQNLNHDAMYWYRQDPGQGLRLIYYSQIVNDFQKGDIAEGYSVSREKKESFPLTVTSAQKNPTAFYLCASSNSGTGNSYEQYFGPGTRLTVT.

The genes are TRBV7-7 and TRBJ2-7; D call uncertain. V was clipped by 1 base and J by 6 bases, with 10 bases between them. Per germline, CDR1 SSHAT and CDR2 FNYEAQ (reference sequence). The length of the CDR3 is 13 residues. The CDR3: CASSLGPRSEQYF. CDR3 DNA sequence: TGTGCCAGCAGCTTAGGGCCACGCTCCGAGCAGTACTTC.

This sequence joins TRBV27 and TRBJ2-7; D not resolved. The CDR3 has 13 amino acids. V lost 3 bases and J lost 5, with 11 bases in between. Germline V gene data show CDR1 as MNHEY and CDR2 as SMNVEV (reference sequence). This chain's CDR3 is CASSFSGNHEQYF. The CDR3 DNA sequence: TGTGCCAGCAGTTTCTCCGGAAACCACGAGCAGTACTTC.

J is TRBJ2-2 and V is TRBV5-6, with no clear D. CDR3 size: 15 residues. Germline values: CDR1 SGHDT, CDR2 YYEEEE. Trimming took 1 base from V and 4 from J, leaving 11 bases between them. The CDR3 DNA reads TGTGCCAGCAGCTTGCCCAGAAGTGGCACCGGGGAGCTGTTTTTT. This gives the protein CASSLPRSGTGELFF.

CDR3 coding DNA: TGTGCCAGCCGCCCGGGGGCACATAGCACAGATACGCAGTATTTT. This codes for CASRPGAHSTDTQYF. The chain combines TRBV9 with TRBJ2-3, with D tentatively TRBD1 or TRBD2 (6 bases each). Germline CDR1 is SGDLS and CDR2 is YYNGEE. V was cut by 7 bases and J by 0 bases, with 15 bases left in between. The CDR3 has 15 residues.

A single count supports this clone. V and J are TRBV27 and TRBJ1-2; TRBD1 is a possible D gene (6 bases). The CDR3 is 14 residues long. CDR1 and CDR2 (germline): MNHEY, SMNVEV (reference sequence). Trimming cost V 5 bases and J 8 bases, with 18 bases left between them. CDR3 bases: TGTGCCAGCAGTCATGCGGAGGGGGTAGCCGGCTACACCTTC. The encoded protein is CASSHAEGVAGYTF.

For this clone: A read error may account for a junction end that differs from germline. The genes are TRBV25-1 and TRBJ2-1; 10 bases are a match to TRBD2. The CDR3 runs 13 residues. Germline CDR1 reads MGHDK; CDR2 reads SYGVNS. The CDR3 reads CASSDPMSGGEIF. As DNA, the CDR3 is TGTGCCAGCAGTGACCCTATGAGCGGGGGGGAGATCTTC. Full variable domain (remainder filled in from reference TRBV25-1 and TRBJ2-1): EADIYQTPRYLVIGTGKKITLECSQTMGHDKMYWYQQDPGMELHLIHYSYGVNSTEKGDLSSESTVSRIRTEHFPLTLESARPSHTSQYLCASSDPMSGGEIFGPGTRLTVL.

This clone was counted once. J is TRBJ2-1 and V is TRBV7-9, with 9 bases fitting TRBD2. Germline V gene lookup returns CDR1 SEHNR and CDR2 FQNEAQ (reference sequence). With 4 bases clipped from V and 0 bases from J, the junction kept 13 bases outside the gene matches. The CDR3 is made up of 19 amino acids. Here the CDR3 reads CASSSVGGLATSSYNEQFF. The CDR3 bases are TGTGCCAGCAGCTCAGTGGGTGGACTAGCGACTAGCTCCTACAATGAGCAGTTCTTC.

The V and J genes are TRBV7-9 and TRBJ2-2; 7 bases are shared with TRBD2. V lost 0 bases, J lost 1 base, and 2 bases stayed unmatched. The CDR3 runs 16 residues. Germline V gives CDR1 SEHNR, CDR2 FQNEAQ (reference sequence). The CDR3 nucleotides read TGTGCCAGCAGCTTAGCGCCTAGCGGGAACACCGGGGAGCTGTTTTTT. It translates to CASSLAPSGNTGELFF.

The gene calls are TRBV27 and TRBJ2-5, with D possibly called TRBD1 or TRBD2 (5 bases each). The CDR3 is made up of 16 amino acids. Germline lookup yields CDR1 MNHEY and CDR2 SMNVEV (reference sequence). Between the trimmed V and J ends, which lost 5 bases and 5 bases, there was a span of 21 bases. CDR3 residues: CASSLIPGTPVETQYF. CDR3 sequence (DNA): TGTGCCAGCAGTCTGATACCCGGGACCCCTGTGGAGACCCAGTACTTC.

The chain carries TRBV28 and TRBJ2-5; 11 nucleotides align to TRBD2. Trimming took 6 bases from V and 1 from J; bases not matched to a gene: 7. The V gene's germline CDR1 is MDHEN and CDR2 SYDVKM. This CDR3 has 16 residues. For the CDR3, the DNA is TGTGCCAGCAGCGTCGGACTAGCGGGCTTCCAAGAGACCCAGTACTTC. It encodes CASSVGLAGFQETQYF.

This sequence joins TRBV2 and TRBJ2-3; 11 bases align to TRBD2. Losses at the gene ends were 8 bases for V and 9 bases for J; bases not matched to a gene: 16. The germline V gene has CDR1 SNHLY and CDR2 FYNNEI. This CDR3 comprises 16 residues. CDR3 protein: CASLGTSGLHRGTQYF. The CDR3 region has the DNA TGTGCCAGCTTGGGGACTAGCGGACTTCACAGGGGGACGCAGTATTTT.

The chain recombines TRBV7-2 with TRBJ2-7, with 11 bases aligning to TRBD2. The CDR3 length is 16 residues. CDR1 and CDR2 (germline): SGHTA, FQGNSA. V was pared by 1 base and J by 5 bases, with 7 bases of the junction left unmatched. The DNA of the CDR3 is TGTGCCAGCAGCTTAGGGCACTCACTAGCGGGGGACGAGCAGTACTTC. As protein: CASSLGHSLAGDEQYF.

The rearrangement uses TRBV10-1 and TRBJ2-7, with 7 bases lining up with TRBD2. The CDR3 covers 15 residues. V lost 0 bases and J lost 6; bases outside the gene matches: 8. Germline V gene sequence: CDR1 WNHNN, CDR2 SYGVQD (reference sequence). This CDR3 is CASSESTRRGSEQYF. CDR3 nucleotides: TGCGCCAGCAGTGAGTCGACTAGGCGGGGGAGCGAGCAGTACTTC.

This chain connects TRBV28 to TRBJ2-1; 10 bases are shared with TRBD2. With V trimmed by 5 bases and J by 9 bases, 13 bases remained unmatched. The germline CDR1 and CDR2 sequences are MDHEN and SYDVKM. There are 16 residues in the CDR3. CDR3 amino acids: CASSIAPSGSIGEQFF. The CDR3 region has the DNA TGTGCCAGCAGTATCGCCCCTAGCGGGAGTATCGGTGAGCAGTTCTTC. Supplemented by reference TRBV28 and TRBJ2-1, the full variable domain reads DVKVTQSSRYLVKRTGEKVFLECVQDMDHENMFWYRQDPGLGLRLIYFSYDVKMKEKGDIPEGYSVSREKKERFSLILESASTNQTSMYLCASSIAPSGSIGEQFFGPGTRLTVL.

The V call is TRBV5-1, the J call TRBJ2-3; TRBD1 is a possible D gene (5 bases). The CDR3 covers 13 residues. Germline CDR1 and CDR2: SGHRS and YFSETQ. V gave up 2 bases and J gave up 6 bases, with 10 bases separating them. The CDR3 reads CASSFESGDTQYF. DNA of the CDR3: TGCGCCAGCAGCTTCGAATCAGGGGATACGCAGTATTTT.